This T cell receptor (beta chain) appears in the sequencing data of a study of blood T cells in healthy people across ages. The second PCR ran about 6 to 12 cycles with a sample-barcoded 5' primer and J-beta primers. TCRdb ran MiXCR on the 5' RACE reads and lists one entry per CDR3 protein. The table records 1.5 million or so distinct CDR3 sequences, roughly 43% of them present only once. The CDR3 is made up of 14 amino acids. Germline values: CDR1 DFQATT, CDR2 SNEGSKA (reference sequence). Trimming removed 6 bases from V and 3 bases from J; junction bases left unmatched: 8. The source material was blood. The gene calls are TRBV20-1 and TRBJ2-1; 7 bases fit TRBD2. This sequence was found in a woman younger than 30 in good health. The CDR3 sequence is CSAAASGFYNEQFF. In nucleotides, the CDR3 is TGCAGTGCCGCCGCTAGCGGTTTCTACAATGAGCAGTTCTTC.